This entry is about one T cell receptor (beta chain). This sample was taken from a study of PD-L1 blockade in urothelial cancer. The diagnosis in patients was locally advanced or metastatic urothelial carcinoma. Looked up from germline, CDR1 is LGHNA and CDR2 is YNFKEQ. V gave up 0 bases and J gave up 5 bases, with 11 bases separating them. This CDR3 contains 15 residues. The method was immunoSEQ multiplex PCR; TCRdb's version includes in-frame clones alone and lacks a portion of them. The repertoire consists of around 35,000 clones, with over 65% occurring once and the leading ten covering less than 20%.

The clonotype was recovered from a man in his sixties with urothelial cancer. The V and J genes are TRBV4-2 and TRBJ1-5, with D perhaps matching TRBD1 (5 bases). Source: PBMCs, taken around atezolizumab (anti-PD-L1) treatment. CDR3: CASSQEWGGDQPQHF. Written as DNA, the CDR3 is TGTGCCAGCAGCCAAGAATGGGGAGGGGATCAGCCCCAGCATTTT.